The 27 T cell receptor beta chains given below trace back to one sample, sequenced in a study of molecular identifiers for immune sequencing clone quantification. TCRdb ran MiXCR on the PCR reads and lists one entry per CDR3 protein. The sample lists under 600,000 distinct CDR3 sequences, 20% to 25% occurring once. Input material: naive CD8+ T cells from blood, with Jurkat cell RNA spiked in. Subset defined: FACS-sorted CD8+CD4-CCR7+CD45RA+ naive T cells. All receptors come from a human donor in good health. Some libraries in this study had Jurkat cell RNA spiked in.

Points on this clonotype: A much larger clone lies one base from this, so it may be a read error. The rearrangement joins TRBV7-9 to TRBJ2-7; a weak D match, TRBD2 (5 bases). The CDR3 is made up of 13 amino acids. Germline CDR1 and CDR2: SEHNR and FQNEAQ (reference sequence). The CDR3 DNA reads TGTGCCAGCAGCATAGCCCGGGACTACGAGCAGTACTTC. Its translation is CASSIARDYEQYF. Together with reference TRBV7-9 and TRBJ2-7, the CDR3 gives the full variable domain: DTGVSQNPRHKITKRGQNVTFRCDPISEHNRLYWYRQTLGQGPEFLTYFQNEAQLEKSRLLSDRFSAERPKGSFSTLEIQRTEQGDSAMYLCASSIARDYEQYFGPGTRLTVT.

Notes on this clonotype: Being one base from a much bigger clone, this may be a read error. The J gene is TRBJ1-1, the V gene TRBV12-3 or TRBV12-4; 8 nucleotides line up with TRBD1. Unmatched junction bases numbered 10, after V lost 6 bases and J lost 1 base. There are 16 residues in the CDR3. CDR3 residues: CASSTGTGVTNTEAFF. The CDR3 bases are TGTGCCAGCAGCACCGGGACAGGAGTCACGAACACTGAAGCTTTCTTT.

This clonotype was counted only a few times. This chain joins TRBV12-3 or TRBV12-4 and TRBJ1-2; 7 nucleotides line up with TRBD1. The CDR3 is 15 residues long. Germline trimming cut 5 bases from V and 4 bases from J; bases unmatched to any gene: 10. Here the CDR3 DNA reads TGTGCCAGCAGTCGAGACAGGGACCCTCTCTATGGCTACACCTTC. Encoded protein: CASSRDRDPLYGYTF.

This clonotype has a count of ten or more. The chain employs TRBV27 and TRBJ2-7, with TRBD2 identical over 9 bases. The CDR3 contains 15 residues. J gave up 3 bases and V 2 bases, and 5 bases lay outside the gene matches. The V gene's germline CDR1 is MNHEY and CDR2 SMNVEV (reference sequence). CDR3 coding DNA: TGTGCCAGCAGTTTAAGGGCGGGAGGGTACTACGAGCAGTACTTC. Its translation: CASSLRAGGYYEQYF.

This clonotype appeared once. One end of the junction is discordant with germline, which a read error may explain. This chain links TRBV28 with TRBJ2-6, with D perhaps TRBD1 or TRBD2 (5 bases each). The CDR3 loop spans 13 amino acids. Germline CDR1 reads MDHEN; CDR2 reads SYDVKM. The CDR3 sequence: CASSFTGANVPTF. The CDR3 coding sequence is TGTGCCAGCAGTTTCACCGGGGCCAACGTCCCGACTTTC.

A remark on this clonotype: Possible read error: a much larger clone is one base away. The rearrangement links TRBV6-5 to TRBJ2-3; 11 bases are a match to TRBD2. Germline assignment: CDR1 MNHEY and CDR2 SVGAGI. This CDR3 is 16 amino acids long. The CDR3 loop reads CASSYLAGGVTDAQYF. The CDR3 DNA follows: TGTGCCAGCAGTTACCTAGCGGGGGGCGTCACAGATGCGCAGTATTTT.

This clonotype has at least ten counts. The J gene is TRBJ2-5, the V gene TRBV28; D is perhaps TRBD1 (6 bases). CDR3 length: 15 amino acids. Germline loops: CDR1 MDHEN, CDR2 SYDVKM. V dropped 5 bases and J dropped 4 bases, with 17 bases sitting between them. This CDR3 is CASSPGTRLRETQYF. CDR3 coding DNA: TGTGCCAGCAGTCCCGGGACACGGCTTAGAGAGACCCAGTACTTC.

The V and J genes are TRBV2 and TRBJ2-3; 8 bases align to TRBD1. The germline gives CDR1 SNHLY, CDR2 FYNNEI. The CDR3 has 17 amino acids. The J segment lost 6 bases and the V segment lost 1 base, leaving 12 bases of the junction unmatched. The CDR3 loop reads CASSEVATGQAEDTQYF. Here the CDR3 DNA reads TGTGCCAGCAGTGAAGTGGCAACGGGACAGGCAGAGGATACGCAGTATTTT.

This clonotype was detected ten times or more. The chain is built from TRBV6-1 and TRBJ2-7; TRBD2 matches at 8 bases. V was pared by 6 bases and J by 3 bases, with 10 bases of the junction left unmatched. The CDR3 is made up of 15 amino acids. Germline CDR1 is MNHNS and CDR2 is SASEGT. CDR3 region: CASRPSSGRGYEQYF. CDR3 DNA: TGTGCCAGCAGGCCCTCGAGCGGGAGAGGCTACGAGCAGTACTTC.

The chain links TRBV30 to TRBJ2-3; D gene uncertain. CDR1 and CDR2 (germline): GTSNPN, SVGIG (reference sequence). V was pared by 4 bases and J by 6 bases, with 17 bases between. CDR3 size: 14 residues. The CDR3 sequence is CAWTGPLTGDTQYF. For the CDR3, the DNA is TGTGCCTGGACCGGACCCCTCACCGGGGATACGCAGTATTTT.

The rearrangement links TRBV20-1 to TRBJ1-2; D might be TRBD1 (5 bases). Germline V CDR1 and CDR2: DFQATT, SNEGSKA (reference sequence). The CDR3 contains 14 residues. Trimming took 3 bases from V and 4 from J, leaving 15 bases between them. The CDR3 DNA reads TGCAGTGCTAGTGGGGACGGCAGTCTCTATGGCTACACCTTC. Its protein product is CSASGDGSLYGYTF.

This clonotype was counted at least ten times. V and J are TRBV12-3 or TRBV12-4 and TRBJ2-3; D might be TRBD1 or TRBD2, each matching 5 bases. V was cut by 3 bases and J by 2 bases, with 9 bases left in between. CDR3 length equals 14 residues. The CDR3 reads CASSFMGTTDTQYF. The DNA for the CDR3 is TGTGCCAGCAGTTTTATGGGGACCACAGATACGCAGTATTTT.

This clonotype was detected only a few times. V is TRBV27 and J is TRBJ2-7, with 14 bases fitting TRBD2. Germline CDR1 is MNHEY and CDR2 is SMNVEV (reference sequence). The CDR3 is 16 residues long. With 8 bases clipped from V and 5 bases from J, the junction kept 11 bases outside the gene matches. This CDR3 is CASAGGGTSGSNEQYF. Here the CDR3 DNA reads TGTGCCAGCGCGGGAGGCGGGACTAGCGGGAGCAACGAGCAGTACTTC.

Turning to this clonotype: As the CDR3 is not closed by the conserved phenylalanine or tryptophan, this likely results from a read error. The chain carries TRBV19 and TRBJ2-7; no firm D call. The ends were cut back, 8 bases at V and 3 bases at J, with 17 bases in the middle. The CDR3 has 14 amino acids. CDR1 and CDR2 (germline): LNHDA, SQIVND (reference sequence). For the CDR3, the DNA is TGTGCCAGTTCTCCGGCAGCGTGGGGCTACGAGCAGTACTGC. Its translation is CASSPAAWGYEQYC.

The table lists this clonotype with a few counts. V gene TRBV6-2 or TRBV6-3 combines with J gene TRBJ1-3, with 7 positions matching TRBD1. CDR3 length equals 14 residues. Per the germline V gene, CDR1 is MNHEY and CDR2 is SVGEGT. Trimming at V came to 6 bases and at J to 4 bases, leaving 6 bases not matched to a gene. CDR3 bases: TGTGCCAGCAGCCTGGGACAGTTCGGAAACACCATATATTTT. Residues: CASSLGQFGNTIYF.

The genes are TRBV24-1 and TRBJ2-6; no clear D. Trimming stripped 4 bases from V and 4 bases from J, with 7 bases between. The CDR3 extends over 14 amino acids. Per the germline V gene, CDR1 is KGHDR and CDR2 is SFDVKD. CDR3 sequence: CATSDRIGANVLTF. For the CDR3, the DNA is TGTGCCACCAGTGACAGAATCGGGGCCAACGTCCTGACTTTC.

The rearrangement joins TRBV7-9 to TRBJ2-2; weak D call: TRBD1 (5 bases). V lost 7 bases, J lost 0 bases, and 6 bases lay in between. This CDR3 region has 13 residues. Germline-derived CDR1 and CDR2 are SEHNR and FQNEAQ (reference sequence). The CDR3 region is CASKGPNTGELFF. The DNA for the CDR3 is TGTGCCAGCAAGGGGCCGAACACCGGGGAGCTGTTTTTT.

This clonotype was seen more than once but under ten times. This chain uses TRBV20-1 with TRBJ1-4; a possible D gene is TRBD1 (6 bases). V gave up 5 bases and J gave up 0 bases, with 19 bases separating them. Germline V lookup: CDR1 DFQATT, CDR2 SNEGSKA (reference sequence). The CDR3 loop spans 17 amino acids. This CDR3 is CSARMAGAVATNEKLFF. Written as DNA, the CDR3 is TGCAGTGCTCGGATGGCAGGGGCCGTCGCAACTAATGAAAAACTGTTTTTT.

This clonotype occurred a few times. The J gene is TRBJ2-3, the V gene TRBV28, with 10 bases that match TRBD2. CDR1 MDHEN and CDR2 SYDVKM come from the germline V gene. Trimming cost V 3 bases and J 0 bases; bases outside gene matches: 12. CDR3 length: 19 amino acids. The CDR3 coding sequence is TGTGCCAGCAGTTTTGGGGGGTCTAGCGGGGGCTCTAGCACAGATACGCAGTATTTT. It specifies CASSFGGSSGGSSTDTQYF.

Only a few counts were recorded for this clonotype. This rearrangement joins TRBV28 to TRBJ2-2, with no clear D. This CDR3 has 19 residues. Deletions cut 10 bases from V and 0 bases from J, with 27 bases between. CDR1 and CDR2 (germline): MDHEN, SYDVKM. CDR3 coding DNA: TGTGCCACCCTTTCCCGTCGTGCAGGATTGTTCGCGAACACCGGGGAGCTGTTTTTT. Protein: CATLSRRAGLFANTGELFF.

This clonotype has only a few counts. The rearrangement links TRBV6-5 to TRBJ2-1; 12 bases fit TRBD2. J lost 10 bases, V lost 2 bases, and 6 bases had no gene match. Germline V lookup: CDR1 MNHEY, CDR2 SVGAGI. CDR3 length: 15 residues. The CDR3 region is CASSYPLAGGHEQFF. Written as DNA, the CDR3 is TGTGCCAGCAGTTACCCCCTAGCGGGAGGGCACGAGCAGTTCTTC.

The V call is TRBV3-1, the J call TRBJ2-3; 10 positions agree with TRBD2. CDR3 length: 15 amino acids. In germline, CDR1 is LGHDT, CDR2 YNNKEL (reference sequence). V was pared by 4 bases and J by 1 base, with 2 bases of the junction left unmatched. As DNA, the CDR3 is TGTGCCAGCAGCCTGGGACTAGCGTGCACAGATACGCAGTATTTT. It encodes CASSLGLACTDTQYF.

This clonotype was detected ten times or more. The chain uses TRBV6-5 and TRBJ2-3; 8 bases agree with TRBD1. CDR1 and CDR2 from the germline V gene are MNHEY and SVGAGI. The CDR3 spans 15 residues. The junction had 5 bases not matched to a gene; V was cut back by 2 bases and J by 4 bases. DNA for the CDR3: TGTGCCAGCAGTTACGAAGGACAGGGAGCAGATACGCAGTATTTT. It specifies CASSYEGQGADTQYF.

This clonotype was picked up a small number of times. Here the CDR3 DNA reads TGTGCCAGCAGTTACAGTGTTGGGCCCATAAATGAGCAGTTCTTC. As protein: CASSYSVGPINEQFF. The rearrangement joins TRBV6-5 to TRBJ2-1; D unclear. Per germline, CDR1 MNHEY and CDR2 SVGAGI. This CDR3 region has 15 residues. Trimming cost V 2 bases and J 7 bases, with 15 bases left between them.

V usage is TRBV20-1 and J usage is TRBJ2-3, with a possible D match to TRBD2 (6 bases). The CDR3 contains 17 residues. The V gene lost 6 bases and the J gene lost 1 base, with 23 bases spanning the gap. CDR1 is DFQATT and CDR2 is SNEGSKA in the germline V gene (reference sequence). The CDR3 nucleotides read TGCAGTGCCCCCATAGGCGGGGTTAGGAGGGGCACAGATACGCAGTATTTT. Translating gives CSAPIGGVRRGTDTQYF.

Ten or more counts support this clonotype. J is TRBJ1-4 and V is TRBV4-3; 7 positions agree with TRBD1. Per the germline V gene, CDR1 is LGHNA and CDR2 is YSLEER. J gave up 8 bases and V 0 bases, and 12 bases lay outside the gene matches. The CDR3 covers 17 residues. This CDR3 reads CASSQDPAGGLEEKLFF. CDR3 nucleotides: TGCGCCAGCAGCCAAGATCCGGCAGGGGGACTTGAGGAAAAACTGTTTTTT.

The table lists this clonotype with many counts. This chain links TRBV5-4 with TRBJ2-7; 11 bases are a match to TRBD1. Germline-derived CDR1 and CDR2 are SGHNT and YYREEE (reference sequence). The CDR3 is 16 residues long. Unmatched junction bases numbered 7, after V lost 2 bases and J lost 3 bases. CDR3 in DNA: TGTGCCAGCAGCTTAGGGACAGGGGGTTTGGGCTACGAGCAGTACTTC. This translates into CASSLGTGGLGYEQYF.